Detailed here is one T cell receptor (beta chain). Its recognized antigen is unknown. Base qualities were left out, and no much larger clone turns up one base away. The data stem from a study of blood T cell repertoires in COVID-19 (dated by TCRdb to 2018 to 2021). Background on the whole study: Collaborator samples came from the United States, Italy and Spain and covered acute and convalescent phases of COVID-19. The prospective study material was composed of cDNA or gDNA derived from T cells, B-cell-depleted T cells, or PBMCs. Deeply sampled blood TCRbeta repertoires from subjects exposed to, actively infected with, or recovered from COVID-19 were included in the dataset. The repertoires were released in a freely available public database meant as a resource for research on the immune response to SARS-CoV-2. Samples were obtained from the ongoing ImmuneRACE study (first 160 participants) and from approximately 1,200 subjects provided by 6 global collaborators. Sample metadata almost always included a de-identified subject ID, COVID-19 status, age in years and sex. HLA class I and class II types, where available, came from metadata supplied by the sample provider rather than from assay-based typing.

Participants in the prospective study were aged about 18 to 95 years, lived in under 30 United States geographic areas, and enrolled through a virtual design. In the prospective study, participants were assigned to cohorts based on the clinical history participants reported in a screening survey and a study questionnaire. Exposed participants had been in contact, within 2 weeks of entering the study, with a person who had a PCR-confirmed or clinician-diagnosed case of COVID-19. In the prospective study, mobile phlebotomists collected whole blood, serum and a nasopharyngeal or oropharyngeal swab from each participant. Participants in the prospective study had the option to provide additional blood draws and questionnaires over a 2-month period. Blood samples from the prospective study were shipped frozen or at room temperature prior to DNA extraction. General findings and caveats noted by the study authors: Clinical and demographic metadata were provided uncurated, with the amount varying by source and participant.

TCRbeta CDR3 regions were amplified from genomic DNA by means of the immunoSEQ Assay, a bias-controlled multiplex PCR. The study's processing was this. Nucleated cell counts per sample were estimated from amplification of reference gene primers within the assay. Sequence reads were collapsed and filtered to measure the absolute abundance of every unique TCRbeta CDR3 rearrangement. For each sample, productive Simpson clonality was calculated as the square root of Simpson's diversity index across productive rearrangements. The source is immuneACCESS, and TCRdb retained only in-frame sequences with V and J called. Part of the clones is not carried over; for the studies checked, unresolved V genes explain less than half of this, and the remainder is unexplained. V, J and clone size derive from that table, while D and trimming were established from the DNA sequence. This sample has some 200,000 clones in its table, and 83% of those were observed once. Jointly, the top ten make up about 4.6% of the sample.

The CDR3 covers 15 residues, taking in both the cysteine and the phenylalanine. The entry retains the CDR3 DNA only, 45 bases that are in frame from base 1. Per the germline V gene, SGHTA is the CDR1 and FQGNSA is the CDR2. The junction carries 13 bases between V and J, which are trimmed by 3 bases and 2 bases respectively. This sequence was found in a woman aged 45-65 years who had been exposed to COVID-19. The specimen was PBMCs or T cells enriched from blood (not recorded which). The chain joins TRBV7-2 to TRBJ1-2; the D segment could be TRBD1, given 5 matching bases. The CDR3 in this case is CASSFSGNLNYGYTF. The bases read TGTGCCAGCAGCTTCTCAGGGAACCTGAACTATGGCTACACCTTC.